The 25 T cell receptor beta chains below come from one sample, sequenced in a study of blood T cell repertoires in COVID-19. Clones were read by immunoSEQ multiplex PCR, and TCRdb kept only the in-frame ones, dropping some. Here the sample spans some 200,000 clones, 82% being singletons. Sequenced: PBMCs or T cells enriched from blood (not recorded which). Source of these receptors: a man aged 40-50 years who had recovered from COVID-19.

V gene TRBV18 combines with J gene TRBJ2-1, with TRBD1 as a possible D gene (5 bases). The CDR3 is 16 amino acids. Germline assignment: CDR1 KGHSH and CDR2 LQKENI. The ends were cut back, 3 bases at V and 8 bases at J, with 20 bases in the middle. The CDR3 reads CASSPFTPSGSHEQFF. DNA for the CDR3: TGTGCCAGCTCACCTTTTACCCCGTCAGGGTCGCATGAGCAGTTCTTC.

The gene calls are TRBV5-5 and TRBJ1-4; TRBD1 aligns across 12 bases. Germline V gene data show CDR1 as SGHKS and CDR2 as YYEKEE (reference sequence). V lost 4 bases, J lost 7 bases, and 8 bases stayed unmatched. The CDR3 covers 16 residues. The CDR3 bases are TGTGCCAGCAGCCACGGGACAGGGGGCGCGGGTGAAAAACTGTTTTTT. It translates to CASSHGTGGAGEKLFF.

V gene TRBV19 combines with J gene TRBJ1-2, with D maybe TRBD1 (6 bases). V shed 8 bases and J shed 2 bases, with 18 bases lying between them. From germline, CDR1 is LNHDA and CDR2 SQIVND (reference sequence). The CDR3 consists of 15 residues. The CDR3 DNA is TGTGCCAGTGTAAGACAGGTCGGCGAAAACTATGGCTACACCTTC. Translated: CASVRQVGENYGYTF.

V usage is TRBV27 and J usage is TRBJ1-6, with no clear D. The CDR3 sequence is 14 residues long. Germline V lookup: CDR1 MNHEY, CDR2 SMNVEV (reference sequence). Trimming removed 3 bases at V and 7 bases at J, with 10 bases between. The CDR3, as DNA: TGTGCCAGCAGTTTTAACAGAGAAAATTCACCCCTCCACTTT. This translates into CASSFNRENSPLHF.

Here the CDR3 reads CSASGLAGVEETQYF. The CDR3 coding sequence is TGCAGTGCTAGTGGCCTAGCGGGAGTGGAAGAGACCCAGTACTTC. The chain couples TRBV20-1 to TRBJ2-5; 10 bases agree with TRBD2. The J segment lost 3 bases and the V segment lost 3 bases, leaving 7 bases of the junction unmatched. Germline CDR1 is DFQATT and CDR2 is SNEGSKA (reference sequence). This CDR3 comprises 15 residues.

The chain links TRBV23-1 to TRBJ1-2; TRBD1 might be the D (6 bases). TRBV23-1 is known as an ORF, though its function is uncertain. CDR3 length: 14 residues. Between the trimmed V and J ends, which lost 8 bases and 5 bases, there was a span of 18 bases. This CDR3 is CASYLRTDCYGYTF. CDR3 DNA sequence: TGCGCCAGCTATCTGAGGACAGACTGTTATGGCTACACCTTC.

The rearrangement links TRBV4-2 to TRBJ2-1; D might be TRBD2 (5 bases). The V gene lost 1 base and the J gene lost 6 bases, with 10 bases spanning the gap. This CDR3 is 14 amino acids long. CDR1 and CDR2 from the germline V gene are LGHNA and YNFKEQ. CDR3 sequence (DNA): TGTGCCAGCAGCCAAGTGCTAGCCGCCAATGAGCAGTTCTTC. Its translation: CASSQVLAANEQFF.

The rearrangement links TRBV29-1 to TRBJ2-5; 10 positions agree with TRBD2. V was pared by 5 bases and J by 5 bases, with 11 bases of the junction left unmatched. Germline V lookup: CDR1 SQVTM, CDR2 ANQGSEA. The CDR3 is 15 residues long. The CDR3 DNA follows: TGCAGCGTTATGGGGCTAGCGGGAGTCCGGGAGACCCAGTACTTC. It encodes CSVMGLAGVRETQYF.

A few counts support this clone. This chain links TRBV7-3 with TRBJ2-2; TRBD2 agrees at 9 bases. The V and J ends lost 9 bases and 4 bases, in that order; junction bases with no gene match: 6. The CDR3 loop spans 14 amino acids. The V gene's germline CDR1 is SGHTA and CDR2 FQGTGA. CDR3 amino acids: CARAAGGGTGELFF. The CDR3 DNA reads as TGTGCCAGGGCGGCGGGAGGGGGCACCGGGGAGCTGTTTTTT.

The gene calls are TRBV11-2 and TRBJ2-4; D is possibly TRBD2 (6 bases). CDR3 length: 13 amino acids. CDR1 is SGHAT and CDR2 is FQNNGV in the germline V gene. V shed 5 bases and J shed 8 bases, with 13 bases lying between them. The CDR3, as DNA: TGTGCCAGCAGCCTTCGACTAGAGGACATTCAGTACTTC. This sequence encodes CASSLRLEDIQYF.

The genes are TRBV6-2 or TRBV6-3 and TRBJ1-1; weak D call: TRBD1 (6 bases). The length of the CDR3 is 14 residues. Germline-derived CDR1 and CDR2 are MNHEY and SVGEGT. V shed 4 bases and J shed 0 bases, with 9 bases lying between them. CDR3 amino acids: CASSSRDMNTEAFF. DNA of the CDR3: TGTGCCAGCAGTTCTCGGGACATGAACACTGAAGCTTTCTTT.

Worth noting for this clone: Within the sample, other DNA sequences also encode this same CDR3. V is TRBV5-1 and J is TRBJ1-2; 8 nucleotides align to TRBD1. Germline CDR1 is SGHRS and CDR2 is YFSETQ. The CDR3 is 14 amino acids. Germline trimming cut 2 bases from V and 4 bases from J; bases unmatched to any gene: 4. The DNA for the CDR3 is TGCGCCAGCAGCTTAGGGGACAGGTCCTATGGCTACACCTTC. Translated, it gives CASSLGDRSYGYTF.

The genes are TRBV20-1 and TRBJ2-7; TRBD1 matches at 7 bases. The CDR3 has 14 amino acids. CDR1 and CDR2 from the germline V gene are DFQATT and SNEGSKA (reference sequence). Trimming cost V 3 bases and J 7 bases; bases outside gene matches: 12. CDR3 sequence (DNA): TGCAGTGCTAGTGCTGGACAGGTCGTGCGGGAGCAGTACTTC. This codes for CSASAGQVVREQYF.

The CDR3 loop is CATSDPNYGYTF. CDR3 in DNA: TGTGCCACCAGTGACCCAAACTATGGCTACACCTTC. The J gene is TRBJ1-2, the V gene TRBV24-1; no reliable D call. This CDR3 contains 12 residues. The germline gives CDR1 KGHDR, CDR2 SFDVKD. V lost 4 bases to trimming and J lost 2 bases, with 4 bases between them.

CDR3 loop: CAISVSQGWDSPLHF. CDR3 bases: TGTGCCATCAGTGTGTCACAGGGTTGGGATTCACCCCTCCACTTT. V and J are TRBV10-3 and TRBJ1-6; tentatively, D is TRBD1 (6 bases). CDR3 length: 15 amino acids. V lost 4 bases, J lost 8 bases, and 15 bases lay in between. Germline CDR1 is ENHRY and CDR2 is SYGVKD.

The chain carries TRBV10-3 and TRBJ2-7; the D is unclear. Germline-derived CDR1 and CDR2 are ENHRY and SYGVKD. Trimming removed 4 bases at V and 3 bases at J, with 10 bases between. CDR3 length equals 13 residues. The CDR3 bases are TGTGCCATCAGTGCGGGTCCGAACTACGAGCAGTACGTC. Translation gives CAISAGPNYEQYV.

The gene calls are TRBV5-4 and TRBJ1-3, with D perhaps matching TRBD1 (5 bases). CDR3 length: 13 amino acids. The germline gives CDR1 SGHNT, CDR2 YYREEE (reference sequence). V lost 0 bases and J 8 bases, leaving 9 bases between the germline ends. The CDR3 DNA sequence: TGTGCCAGCAGCTTGGGCAGGGCGGACACCATATATTTT. Protein: CASSLGRADTIYF. Using reference TRBV5-4 and TRBJ1-3 for the parts outside the CDR3, the full variable domain is ETGVTQSPTHLIKTRGQQVTLRCSSQSGHNTVSWYQQALGQGPQFIFQYYREEENGRGNFPPRFSGLQFPNYSSELNVNALELDDSALYLCASSLGRADTIYFGEGSWLTVV.

The chain recombines TRBV15 with TRBJ2-5, with 14 nucleotides matching TRBD2. The junction had 0 bases not matched to a gene; V was cut back by 9 bases and J by 3 bases. The germline V gene has CDR1 LNHNV and CDR2 YYDKDF (reference sequence). The CDR3 consists of 13 residues. CDR3 protein: CATGLAGEETQYF. CDR3 bases: TGTGCCACGGGACTAGCGGGAGAAGAGACCCAGTACTTC.

This rearrangement joins TRBV5-1 to TRBJ2-1, with 9 bases aligning to TRBD2. CDR1 and CDR2 (germline): SGHRS, YFSETQ. This CDR3 contains 16 residues. Losses at the gene ends were 4 bases for V and 9 bases for J; bases not matched to a gene: 14. CDR3 protein: CASSPSLAGTPSEQFF. The CDR3 DNA is TGCGCCAGCAGCCCTTCCCTAGCGGGGACCCCCAGTGAGCAGTTCTTC.

The V call is TRBV27, the J call TRBJ2-2, with D perhaps TRBD1 (5 bases). Germline V gene data show CDR1 as MNHEY and CDR2 as SMNVEV (reference sequence). This CDR3 region has 14 residues. V gave up 3 bases and J gave up 7 bases, with 12 bases separating them. DNA for the CDR3: TGTGCCAGCAGTTTCAACGCTCAGGGCGGGGAGCTGTTTTTT. Its translation: CASSFNAQGGELFF.

The rearrangement links TRBV4-1 to TRBJ2-7; D is perhaps TRBD2 (6 bases). The CDR3 consists of 15 residues. The V end lost 4 bases, the J end lost 2 bases, and 15 bases lay between the germline ends. Germline V CDR1 and CDR2: MGHRA, YSYEKL. The CDR3 protein is CASSPLGRETYEQYF. As DNA, the CDR3 is TGCGCCAGCAGCCCCCTGGGACGGGAGACCTACGAGCAGTACTTC.

This clone was observed at least ten times. The V and J genes are TRBV6-4 and TRBJ2-1, with a tentative D call TRBD2 (7 bases). Germline V CDR1 and CDR2: MRHNA, SNTAGT. Trimming cost V 0 bases and J 9 bases, with 12 bases left between them. CDR3 length equals 14 residues. The CDR3 sequence: CASSDSGGGSEQFF. The CDR3 coding sequence is TGTGCCAGCAGTGACTCTGGGGGGGGCAGTGAGCAGTTCTTC.

This chain links TRBV7-6 with TRBJ2-3; no definite D call. V was trimmed by 2 bases and J by 4 bases, leaving 10 bases between them. Germline V CDR1 and CDR2: SGHVS, FNYEAQ. This CDR3 has 14 residues. In nucleotides, the CDR3 is TGTGCCAGCAGCTTATTTAGTCCGCCAGATACGCAGTATTTT. Its protein product is CASSLFSPPDTQYF.

This chain links TRBV4-1 with TRBJ1-4; 7 nucleotides align to TRBD1. The CDR3 consists of 15 residues. The V gene end was trimmed by 4 bases and the J gene end by 7 bases; junction bases not matched to a gene: 9. Germline lookup yields CDR1 MGHRA and CDR2 YSYEKL. The CDR3 is CASSPGSRGIEKLFF. Here the CDR3 DNA reads TGCGCCAGCAGCCCTGGGAGCAGGGGGATTGAAAAACTGTTTTTT.

This chain uses TRBV7-2 with TRBJ2-3, with 10 bases matching TRBD1. From germline, CDR1 is SGHTA and CDR2 FQGNSA. The CDR3 consists of 14 residues. J lost 4 bases, V lost 5 bases, and 3 bases had no gene match. CDR3 nucleotides: TGTGCCAGCAGCCTCGGACAGGGGGCAGATACGCAGTATTTT. This encodes CASSLGQGADTQYF.